Below, one T cell receptor beta chain is given with its context. Its antigen is as yet unknown. The data originate from a study of blood T cells in healthy people across ages. Findings and limits, study-wide: It was found that TCR beta diversity correlated strongly with the percentage of naive T cells.

The length of the CDR3 is 15 residues. Trimming at V came to 6 bases and at J to 0 bases, leaving 7 bases not matched to a gene. Germline lookup yields CDR1 SGHTA and CDR2 FQGNSA. Combining a sample-barcoded 5' primer with a J-beta primer mix, a second PCR ran for 7 to 11 cycles. MiXCR was run by TCRdb on the 5' RACE reads, yielding one entry per CDR3 protein. The sample has some 1,500,000 distinct CDR3 sequences, approximately 42% seen once. The chain carries TRBV7-2 and TRBJ2-7, with 8 positions matching TRBD1. The clonotype was recovered from a woman under 30 in good health. The sample was blood. The CDR3 DNA reads as TGTGCCAGCAGACCATGGGACAGGTTCTCCTACGAGCAGTACTTC. This encodes CASRPWDRFSYEQYF. The whole variable domain, remainder taken from reference TRBV7-2 and TRBJ2-7, is GAGVSQSPSNKVTEKGKDVELRCDPISGHTALYWYRQSLGQGLEFLIYFQGNSAPDKSGLPSDRFSAERTGGSVSTLTIQRTQQEDSAVYLCASRPWDRFSYEQYFGPGTRLTVT.